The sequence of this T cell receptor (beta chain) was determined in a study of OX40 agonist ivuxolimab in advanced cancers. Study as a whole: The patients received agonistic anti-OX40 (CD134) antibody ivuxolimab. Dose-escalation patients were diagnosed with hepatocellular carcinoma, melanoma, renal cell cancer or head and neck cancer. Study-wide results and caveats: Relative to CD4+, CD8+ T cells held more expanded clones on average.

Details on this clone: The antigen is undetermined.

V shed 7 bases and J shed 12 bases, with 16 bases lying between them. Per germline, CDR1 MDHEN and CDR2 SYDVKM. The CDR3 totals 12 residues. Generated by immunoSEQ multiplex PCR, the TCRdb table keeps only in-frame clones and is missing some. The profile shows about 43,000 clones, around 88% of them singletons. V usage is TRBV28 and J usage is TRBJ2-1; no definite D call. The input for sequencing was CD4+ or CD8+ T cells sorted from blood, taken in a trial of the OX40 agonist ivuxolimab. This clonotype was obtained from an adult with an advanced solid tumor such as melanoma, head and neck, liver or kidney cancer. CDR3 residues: CASKGQLEWQFF. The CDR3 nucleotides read TGTGCCAGCAAAGGGCAGCTTGAATGGCAGTTCTTC.